The 5 T cell receptor beta chains below come from one sample, sequenced in a study of Graves' ophthalmopathy and Graves' hyperthyroidism. Amplification from RNA transcripts yielded the TCR beta CDR3 regions. Second-round multiplex PCR followed a first-round RT-PCR using HTBI primers. TCRdb fed the multiplex PCR reads into MiXCR, producing one record per CDR3 protein. The data contain about 700,000 distinct CDR3 sequences, roughly two fifths of them singletons. The sequenced sample was peripheral blood. The receptors were sampled from an adult man with Graves' ophthalmopathy.

V usage is TRBV25-1 and J usage is TRBJ1-4; TRBD1 is a possible D gene (5 bases). This CDR3 has 16 residues. The germline CDR1 and CDR2 sequences are MGHDK and SYGVNS. Trimming shortened V by 6 bases and J by 4 bases, and 18 bases separated the two germline ends. This chain's CDR3 is CASSVVGRGDNEKLFF. CDR3 bases: TGTGCCAGCAGCGTTGTGGGACGGGGCGATAATGAAAAACTGTTTTTT.

This clonotype appeared many times. This chain uses TRBV19 with TRBJ1-2; 7 bases are shared with TRBD1. The germline V gene has CDR1 LNHDA and CDR2 SQIVND (reference sequence). The V and J ends lost 7 bases and 4 bases, in that order; junction bases with no gene match: 6. This CDR3 is 13 amino acids long. The CDR3 is CASIDRESYGYTF. CDR3 sequence (DNA): TGTGCCAGTATTGACAGGGAGTCCTATGGCTACACCTTC.

The rearrangement joins TRBV5-6 to TRBJ2-7, with a tentative D call TRBD1 (5 bases). CDR1 is SGHDT, CDR2 YYEEEE, per germline. The CDR3 consists of 15 residues. The ends were cut back, 3 bases at V and 0 bases at J, with 13 bases in the middle. The CDR3 protein is CASSSTGRLSYEQYF. The DNA for the CDR3 is TGTGCCAGCAGCTCAACAGGCCGACTCTCCTACGAGCAGTACTTC.

The chain employs TRBV24-1 and TRBJ2-5; 8 positions agree with TRBD1. Germline-derived CDR1 and CDR2 are KGHDR and SFDVKD. The CDR3 is 15 residues long. The J segment lost 4 bases and the V segment lost 9 bases, leaving 12 bases of the junction unmatched. The CDR3 loop reads CATRSYRTGSETQYF. Here the CDR3 DNA reads TGTGCCACCCGATCCTATCGGACAGGGTCAGAGACCCAGTACTTC.

The table lists this clonotype with many counts. This chain connects TRBV7-9 to TRBJ1-4; D not resolved. Trimming removed 5 bases from V and 7 bases from J, with 8 bases in between. Germline values: CDR1 SEHNR, CDR2 FQNEAQ (reference sequence). This CDR3 contains 12 residues. DNA for the CDR3: TGTGCCAGCAGCAGGGATAGTGAAAAACTGTTTTTT. Translating it yields CASSRDSEKLFF.